The 6 T cell receptor beta chains listed next were all sequenced from one sample in a study of shared clonotypes between healthy human individuals (dated by TCRdb to about 2020). The method was the immunoSEQ multiplex PCR assay. In TCRdb, the immuneACCESS table is reduced to in-frame sequences with V and J assigned. These tables do not hold every clone; where another copy was compared, an unresolved V gene accounts for under half, and the others remain unexplained. This sample is represented by a few million clones; 85% to 95% of them were singletons. Approximately 0.41% of the sample rests with the top ten. The sequenced sample consisted of naive CD4+ T cells from PBMCs. The sample's cell subset or site label is to be understood as: CD45RA+ positively selected. The receptors shown here come from a man aged 18 to 29 in good health. Some clones in this sample may be carry-over from other donors' samples.

The CDR3 bases are TGTGCCAGCAGCGCAGATGGAGGTCAGCCCCAGCATTTT. This encodes CASSADGGQPQHF. The gene calls are TRBV7-3 and TRBJ1-5; D ambiguous. The CDR3 length is 13 residues. Per the germline V gene, CDR1 is SGHTA and CDR2 is FQGTGA. V was pared by 5 bases and J by 6 bases, with 11 bases between.

The V gene is TRBV28, the J gene TRBJ1-2; no clear D. The CDR3 sequence is 16 residues long. Germline V gives CDR1 MDHEN, CDR2 SYDVKM. The V and J ends lost 6 bases and 4 bases respectively, with 21 bases between them. The CDR3 loop is CASSSTRADWGYGYTF. CDR3 DNA: TGTGCCAGCAGCTCCACCCGGGCAGATTGGGGCTATGGCTACACCTTC.

The chain combines TRBV19 with TRBJ1-5; 7 bases agree with TRBD1. This CDR3 contains 16 residues. The V gene end was trimmed by 6 bases and the J gene end by 1 base; junction bases not matched to a gene: 9. From germline, CDR1 is LNHDA and CDR2 SQIVND (reference sequence). CDR3 in amino acids: CASSHPRGPSNQPQHF. CDR3 sequence (DNA): TGTGCCAGTAGCCACCCGAGGGGGCCCAGCAATCAGCCCCAGCATTTT.

The V and J genes are TRBV19 and TRBJ1-5; no firm D call. CDR3 length: 15 amino acids. The germline V and J ends were trimmed by 5 bases and 1 base, with 12 bases remaining between them. Germline V lookup: CDR1 LNHDA, CDR2 SQIVND (reference sequence). The chain's CDR3 is CASSPQERSNQPQHF. For the CDR3, the DNA is TGTGCCAGTAGTCCCCAGGAACGGAGCAATCAGCCCCAGCATTTT.

The chain carries TRBV13 and TRBJ2-4; 14 bases are a match to TRBD2. V dropped 5 bases and J dropped 3; count of bases not matched to a gene: 15. CDR1 PRHDT and CDR2 FYEKMQ come from the germline V gene (reference sequence). This CDR3 comprises 20 residues. CDR3 in amino acids: CASSNQFGTSGRGGKNIQYF. For the CDR3, the DNA is TGTGCCAGCAGCAACCAATTTGGGACTAGCGGGAGAGGGGGCAAAAACATTCAGTACTTC.

The chain is built from TRBV2 and TRBJ2-7; D tentatively reads TRBD1 or TRBD2 (6 bases each). CDR1 SNHLY and CDR2 FYNNEI come from the germline V gene. CDR3 size: 17 residues. The germline V and J ends were trimmed by 8 bases and 3 bases, with 26 bases remaining between them. CDR3 sequence (DNA): TGTGCCAGCTCCGGGGGTAGGGGGATCGGGGCAATCTACGAGCAGTACTTC. Translated: CASSGGRGIGAIYEQYF.